These 27 T cell receptor beta chains were sequenced from one sample in a study of blood T cell repertoires in COVID-19. The data were produced by immunoSEQ multiplex PCR, yet TCRdb's version contains in-frame clones alone and is incomplete. The table shows more than 110,000 clones, with roughly 90% occurring only once. The sequenced sample was peripheral blood. The receptors come from a man in his 60s with active or convalescent COVID-19.

The CDR3 region is CASSTGDGYNQPQHF. In DNA form, the CDR3 reads TGTGCCAGTAGTACAGGGGACGGTTACAATCAGCCCCAGCATTTT. The chain carries TRBV19 and TRBJ1-5, with D possibly being TRBD1 (6 bases). The germline CDR1 and CDR2 sequences are LNHDA and SQIVND (reference sequence). V was pared by 4 bases and J by 3 bases, with 13 bases between. CDR3 size: 15 residues. Supplemented by reference TRBV19 and TRBJ1-5, the full variable domain reads DGGITQSPKYLFRKEGQNVTLSCEQNLNHDAMYWYRQDPGQGLRLIYYSQIVNDFQKGDIAEGYSVSREKKESFPLTVTSAQKNPTAFYLCASSTGDGYNQPQHFGDGTRLSIL.

A single count supports this clone. The chain recombines TRBV30 with TRBJ1-2; D remains ambiguous. The CDR3 is 14 residues long. V lost 3 bases, J lost 4 bases, and 15 bases lay in between. Germline loops: CDR1 GTSNPN, CDR2 SVGIG (reference sequence). CDR3 residues: CAWSGPERIYGYTF. In DNA form, the CDR3 reads TGTGCCTGGAGCGGTCCAGAGCGAATCTATGGCTACACCTTC.

The gene calls are TRBV30 and TRBJ1-5, with D tentatively TRBD1 (5 bases). The CDR3 extends over 14 amino acids. Germline V CDR1 and CDR2: GTSNPN, SVGIG (reference sequence). V was pared by 1 base and J by 9 bases, with 16 bases between. In DNA, the CDR3 is TGTGCCTGGAGTGAGCGGGGGGGACCTTTGCCCCAGCATTTT. It yields the protein CAWSERGGPLPQHF.

The rearrangement joins TRBV6-5 to TRBJ1-5; 10 bases match TRBD1. Germline assignment: CDR1 MNHEY and CDR2 SVGAGI. This CDR3 region has 14 residues. With V trimmed by 6 bases and J by 6 bases, 5 bases remained unmatched. As DNA, the CDR3 is TGTGCCAGCAGCCCGGACAGGGGGAGTCAGCCCCAGCATTTT. Translated: CASSPDRGSQPQHF.

V is TRBV11-2 and J is TRBJ2-7; the match to TRBD2 covers 8 bases. The CDR3 spans 15 residues. The V gene's germline CDR1 is SGHAT and CDR2 FQNNGV. The V and J ends lost 0 bases and 6 bases, in that order; junction bases with no gene match: 7. The CDR3 DNA sequence: TGTGCCAGCAGCTTAGATCCTGGGACTAGAAGCGAGCAGTACTTC. Its translation is CASSLDPGTRSEQYF.

CDR3 bases: TGTGCCTGGAGCGAAGACACCCGCAATCAGCCCCAGCATTTT. This encodes CAWSEDTRNQPQHF. The V and J genes are TRBV30 and TRBJ1-5; D gene unclear. The CDR3 spans 14 residues. The germline gives CDR1 GTSNPN, CDR2 SVGIG (reference sequence). Trimming cost V 3 bases and J 2 bases, with 11 bases left between them.

The chain joins TRBV10-1 to TRBJ2-7; TRBD1 agrees at 10 bases. The CDR3 runs 14 residues. Trimming removed 5 bases from V and 5 bases from J; junction bases left unmatched: 6. Per the germline V gene, CDR1 is WNHNN and CDR2 is SYGVQD (reference sequence). CDR3 DNA sequence: TGCGCCAGCAGTTCCCGACAGGGGGCTGACGAGCAGTACTTC. This codes for CASSSRQGADEQYF.

This rearrangement joins TRBV5-6 to TRBJ1-1; 9 nucleotides agree with TRBD1. The CDR3 sequence is 15 residues long. Germline CDR1 reads SGHDT; CDR2 reads YYEEEE. V lost 4 bases to trimming and J lost 0 bases; unmatched junction nucleotides: 4. The CDR3 reads CASSLWDRVNTEAFF. The DNA of the CDR3 is TGTGCCAGCAGCCTATGGGACAGGGTGAACACTGAAGCTTTCTTT.

The chain recombines TRBV21-1 with TRBJ2-1; TRBD2, the table's D call, was not compared with the DNA. TRBV21-1 is a pseudogene. The CDR3 totals 18 residues. CDR3 loop: CASSLGGYSGRSHNEQFF. Here the CDR3 DNA reads TGTGCCAGCAGCCTGGGGGGGTATAGCGGGAGGTCACACAATGAGCAGTTCTTC.

The chain combines TRBV4-3 with TRBJ2-7; possibly TRBD1 for D (6 bases). V dropped 1 base and J dropped 6 bases, with 16 bases sitting between them. The CDR3 extends over 15 amino acids. In germline, CDR1 is LGHNA, CDR2 YSLEER. In DNA, the CDR3 is TGCGCCAGCAGCCAAGTGGTTTCAGGGGTGGGCGAGCAGTACTTC. Translated: CASSQVVSGVGEQYF.

The chain recombines TRBV28 with TRBJ1-3; no clear D gene. This CDR3 spans 14 amino acids. From germline, CDR1 is MDHEN and CDR2 SYDVKM. The ends were cut back, 6 bases at V and 0 bases at J, with 9 bases in the middle. The CDR3 loop is CASRPGGSGNTIYF. The CDR3 region has the DNA TGTGCCAGCAGACCGGGAGGCTCTGGAAACACCATATATTTT.

The CDR3 region is CAFSTGNNSPLHF. The CDR3 bases are TGTGCCTTCTCGACAGGGAATAATTCACCCCTCCACTTT. The chain joins TRBV30 to TRBJ1-6, with 7 bases that match TRBD1. This CDR3 spans 13 amino acids. V gave up 7 bases and J gave up 5 bases; unmatched junction bases: 5. The V gene's germline CDR1 is GTSNPN and CDR2 SVGIG (reference sequence).

The rearrangement joins TRBV3-1 (or the pseudogene TRBV3-2) to TRBJ1-4; D call uncertain. V dropped 1 base and J dropped 7 bases, with 13 bases sitting between them. Germline CDR1 is LGHDT and CDR2 is YNNKEL (reference sequence). The CDR3 is made up of 15 amino acids. The CDR3 bases are TGTGCCAGCAGCCAAGGCAGTATACGGGGTGAAAAACTGTTTTTT. Its protein product is CASSQGSIRGEKLFF.

J is TRBJ2-1 and V is TRBV12-5; D gene unclear. The length of the CDR3 is 15 residues. Germline V lookup: CDR1 LGHNT, CDR2 FRNRAP. V was shortened by 6 bases and J by 1 base, with 13 bases between the two germline ends. The CDR3, as DNA: TGTGCTAGTGGATCCGGAGTGAGTTCCTACAATGAGCAGTTCTTC. Amino acid sequence: CASGSGVSSYNEQFF. Based on the CDR3 plus reference TRBV12-5 and TRBJ2-1, the full variable domain is DARVTQTPRHKVTEMGQEVTMRCQPILGHNTVFWYRQTMMQGLELLAYFRNRAPLDDSGMPKDRFSAEMPDATLATLKIQPSEPRDSAVYFCASGSGVSSYNEQFFGPGTRLTVL.

V usage is TRBV28 and J usage is TRBJ1-6, with D possibly being TRBD1 (6 bases). CDR1 is MDHEN and CDR2 is SYDVKM in the germline V gene. This CDR3 is built from 16 residues. V was pared by 3 bases and J by 13 bases, with 22 bases between. CDR3 in amino acids: CASSLGTGQGIAPLHF. CDR3 nucleotides: TGTGCCAGCAGTTTGGGAACAGGGCAGGGTATTGCGCCCCTCCACTTT.

This clone was seen only once. V usage is TRBV6-5 and J usage is TRBJ2-5; D might be TRBD2 (6 bases). Germline-derived CDR1 and CDR2 are MNHEY and SVGAGI. Deletions cut 7 bases from V and 2 bases from J, with 14 bases between. The CDR3 consists of 14 residues. The CDR3 here is CASTRLGSQETQYF. The CDR3 DNA sequence: TGTGCCAGCACCCGACTAGGCAGTCAAGAGACCCAGTACTTC.

This sequence joins TRBV28 and TRBJ2-7; tentatively, D is TRBD1 (6 bases). V was cut by 6 bases and J by 12 bases, with 15 bases left in between. The CDR3 runs 11 residues. Germline V CDR1 and CDR2: MDHEN, SYDVKM. In DNA, the CDR3 is TGTGCCAGCAGCCCCCGGGACATGCGGTACTTC. This translates into CASSPRDMRYF. The variable domain in full, completed from reference TRBV28 and TRBJ2-7, reads DVKVTQSSRYLVKRTGEKVFLECVQDMDHENMFWYRQDPGLGLRLIYFSYDVKMKEKGDIPEGYSVSREKKERFSLILESASTNQTSMYLCASSPRDMRYFGPGTRLTVT.

The CDR3 DNA sequence: TGTGCCTGGAGTCTTGCGGGCGGGGGTCGGGCAGATACGCAGTATTTT. Amino acid sequence: CAWSLAGGGRADTQYF. This sequence joins TRBV30 and TRBJ2-3; 7 positions match TRBD2. Trimming took 2 bases from V and 4 from J; bases not matched to a gene: 12. The CDR3 is 16 amino acids. CDR1 and CDR2 from the germline V gene are GTSNPN and SVGIG (reference sequence).

The CDR3 is CASSGTSGRAMDEQFF. The CDR3 coding sequence is TGCGCCAGTTCCGGGACTAGCGGGAGGGCCATGGATGAGCAGTTCTTC. The chain links TRBV5-1 to TRBJ2-1, with TRBD2 matching 16 bases. J gave up 8 bases and V 8 bases, and 10 bases lay outside the gene matches. The V gene's germline CDR1 is SGHRS and CDR2 YFSETQ. This CDR3 comprises 16 residues.

The chain joins TRBV28 to TRBJ1-5; 8 bases fit TRBD1. Germline-derived CDR1 and CDR2 are MDHEN and SYDVKM. There are 16 residues in the CDR3. V was clipped by 2 bases and J by 5 bases; unmatched bases: 8. For the CDR3, the DNA is TGTGCCAGCAGTTTAACCCAGGGGGCTGCGTATCAGCCCCAGCATTTT. Translating it yields CASSLTQGAAYQPQHF.

The chain employs TRBV7-2 and TRBJ2-1, with D possibly being TRBD2 (6 bases). With 4 bases removed from V and 8 bases from J, the gap between germline ends came to 15 bases. Per the germline V gene, CDR1 is SGHTA and CDR2 is FQGNSA. The CDR3 loop spans 14 amino acids. This CDR3 is CASSSGLPGDEQFF. CDR3 bases: TGTGCCAGCAGCTCTGGACTACCCGGGGATGAGCAGTTCTTC. The full variable domain, rest sourced from reference TRBV7-2 and TRBJ2-1, is GAGVSQSPSNKVTEKGKDVELRCDPISGHTALYWYRQSLGQGLEFLIYFQGNSAPDKSGLPSDRFSAERTGGSVSTLTIQRTQQEDSAVYLCASSSGLPGDEQFFGPGTRLTVL.

This rearrangement joins TRBV2 to TRBJ2-7; D unclear. This CDR3 is built from 12 residues. Trimming cost V 6 bases and J 4 bases, with 10 bases left between them. Per germline, CDR1 SNHLY and CDR2 FYNNEI. The chain's CDR3 is CASSVRVYEQYF. Here the CDR3 DNA reads TGTGCCAGCAGCGTGAGAGTTTACGAGCAGTACTTC.

The chain employs TRBV5-5 and TRBJ1-1; 7 nucleotides align to TRBD1. The length of the CDR3 is 13 residues. V trimming: 3 bases; J trimming: 1 base; junction bases outside the gene matches: 0. Germline V CDR1 and CDR2: SGHKS, YYEKEE (reference sequence). Here the CDR3 reads CASSWDRNTEAFF. The CDR3 DNA sequence: TGTGCCAGCAGCTGGGACAGGAACACTGAAGCTTTCTTT. The variable domain in full, completed from reference TRBV5-5 and TRBJ1-1, reads DAGVTQSPTHLIKTRGQQVTLRCSPISGHKSVSWYQQVLGQGPQFIFQYYEKEERGRGNFPDRFSARQFPNYSSELNVNALLLGDSALYLCASSWDRNTEAFFGQGTRLTVV.

V and J are TRBV10-3 and TRBJ1-5; TRBD1 matches at 7 bases. The CDR3 runs to 15 residues. Per the germline V gene, CDR1 is ENHRY and CDR2 is SYGVKD. V was clipped by 2 bases and J by 6 bases; unmatched bases: 7. The CDR3 sequence is CAISEGQGDSQPQHF. The CDR3 DNA sequence: TGTGCCATCAGTGAGGGGCAGGGGGATAGTCAGCCCCAGCATTTT.

The chain joins TRBV7-8 to TRBJ1-1; 8 nucleotides line up with TRBD1. CDR3 length: 15 residues. With V trimmed by 5 bases and J by 4 bases, 9 bases remained unmatched. CDR1 SGHVS and CDR2 FQNEAQ come from the germline V gene. DNA of the CDR3: TGTGCCAGCAGCATAGTTCCCGGGACAGGCACTGAAGCTTTCTTT. This codes for CASSIVPGTGTEAFF.

The gene calls are TRBV19 and TRBJ1-5; 9 nucleotides agree with TRBD1. Germline lookup yields CDR1 LNHDA and CDR2 SQIVND (reference sequence). V shed 7 bases and J 7 bases; nucleotides not matched to a gene: 8. The CDR3 loop spans 14 amino acids. The CDR3 region has the DNA TGTGCCAGTAACATACAGGGGGCGGGACAGCCCCAGCATTTT. Protein sequence: CASNIQGAGQPQHF.

The chain combines TRBV5-1 with TRBJ1-1, with TRBD1 matching over 9 bases. Trimming removed 1 base from V and 6 bases from J; junction bases left unmatched: 13. The CDR3 runs 17 residues. Per germline, CDR1 SGHRS and CDR2 YFSETQ. The CDR3 DNA follows: TGCGCCAGCAGCTTGACAACCTCACAGGGGGCGTTTTCTGAAGCTTTCTTT. Its protein is CASSLTTSQGAFSEAFF.